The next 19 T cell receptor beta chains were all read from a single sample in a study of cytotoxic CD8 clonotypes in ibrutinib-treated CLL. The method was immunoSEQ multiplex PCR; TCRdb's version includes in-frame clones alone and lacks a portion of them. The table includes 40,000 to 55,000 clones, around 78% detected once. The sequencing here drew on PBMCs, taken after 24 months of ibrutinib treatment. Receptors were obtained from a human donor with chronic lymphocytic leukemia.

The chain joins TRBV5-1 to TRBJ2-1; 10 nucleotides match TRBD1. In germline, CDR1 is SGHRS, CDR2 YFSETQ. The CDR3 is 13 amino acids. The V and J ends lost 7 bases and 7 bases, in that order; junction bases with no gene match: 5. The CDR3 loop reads CASEMDRGNEQFF. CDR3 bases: TGCGCCAGCGAAATGGACAGGGGGAATGAGCAGTTCTTC.

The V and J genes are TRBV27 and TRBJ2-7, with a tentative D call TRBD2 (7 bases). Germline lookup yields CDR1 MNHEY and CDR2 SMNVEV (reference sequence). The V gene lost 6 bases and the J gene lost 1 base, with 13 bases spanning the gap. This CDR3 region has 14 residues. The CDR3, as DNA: TGTGCCAGCAGGGGGGGGCACGGTTCCTACGAGCAGTACTTC. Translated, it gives CASRGGHGSYEQYF.

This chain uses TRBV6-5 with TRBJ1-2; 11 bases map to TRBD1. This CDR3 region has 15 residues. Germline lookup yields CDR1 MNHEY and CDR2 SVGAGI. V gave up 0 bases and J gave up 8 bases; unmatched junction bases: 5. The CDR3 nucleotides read TGTGCCAGCAGTTACTCAGGACAGGGGGCAGACGGCTACACCTTC. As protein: CASSYSGQGADGYTF.

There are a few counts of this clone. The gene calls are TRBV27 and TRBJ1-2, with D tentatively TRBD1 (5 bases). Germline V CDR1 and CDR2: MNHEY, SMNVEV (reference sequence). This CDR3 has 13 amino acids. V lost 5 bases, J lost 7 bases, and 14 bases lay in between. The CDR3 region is CASSPLGAIGYTF. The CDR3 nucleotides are TGTGCCAGCAGTCCGCTCGGGGCAATTGGCTACACCTTC.

CDR3 sequence reads: CASSVGGGTSYEQYF. CDR3 DNA sequence: TGTGCCAGCAGCGTAGGTGGCGGGACCTCCTACGAGCAGTACTTC. The rearrangement joins TRBV9 to TRBJ2-7, with a tentative D call TRBD2 (6 bases). The germline V gene has CDR1 SGDLS and CDR2 YYNGEE. The ends were cut back, 0 bases at V and 0 bases at J, with 10 bases in the middle. The CDR3 totals 15 residues.

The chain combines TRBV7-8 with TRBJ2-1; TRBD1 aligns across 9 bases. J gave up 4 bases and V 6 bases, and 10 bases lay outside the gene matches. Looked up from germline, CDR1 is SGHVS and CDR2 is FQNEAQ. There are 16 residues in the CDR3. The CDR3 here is CASSSPGTGRYNEQFF. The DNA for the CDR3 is TGTGCCAGCAGTTCGCCCGGGACAGGGAGATACAATGAGCAGTTCTTC.

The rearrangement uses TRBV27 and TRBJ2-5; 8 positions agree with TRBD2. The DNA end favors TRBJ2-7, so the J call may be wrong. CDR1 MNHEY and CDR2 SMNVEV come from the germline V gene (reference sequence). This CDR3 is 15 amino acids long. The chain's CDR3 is CASSFAKGGRYEQYF. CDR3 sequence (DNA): TGTGCCAGCAGTTTCGCGAAGGGCGGGAGGTACGAGCAGTACTTC.

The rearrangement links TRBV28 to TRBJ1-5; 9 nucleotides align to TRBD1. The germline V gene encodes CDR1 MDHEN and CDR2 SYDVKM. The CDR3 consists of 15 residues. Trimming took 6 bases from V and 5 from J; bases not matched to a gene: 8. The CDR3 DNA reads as TGTGCCAGCAGACAGGGACAGGGAGGACATCAGCCCCAGCATTTT. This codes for CASRQGQGGHQPQHF.

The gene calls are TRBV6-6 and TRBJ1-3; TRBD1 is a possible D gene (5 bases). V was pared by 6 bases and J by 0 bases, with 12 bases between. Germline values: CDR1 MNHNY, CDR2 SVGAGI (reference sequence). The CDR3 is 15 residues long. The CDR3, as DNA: TGTGCCAGCAGCTCCGGGACCCACTCTGGAAACACCATATATTTT. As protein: CASSSGTHSGNTIYF.

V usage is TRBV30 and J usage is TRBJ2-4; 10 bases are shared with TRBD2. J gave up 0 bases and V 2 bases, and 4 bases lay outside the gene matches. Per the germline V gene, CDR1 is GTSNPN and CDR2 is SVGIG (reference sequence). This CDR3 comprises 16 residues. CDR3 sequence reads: CAWSPGLAVAKNIQYF. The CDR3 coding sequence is TGTGCCTGGAGTCCAGGACTAGCGGTAGCCAAAAACATTCAGTACTTC.

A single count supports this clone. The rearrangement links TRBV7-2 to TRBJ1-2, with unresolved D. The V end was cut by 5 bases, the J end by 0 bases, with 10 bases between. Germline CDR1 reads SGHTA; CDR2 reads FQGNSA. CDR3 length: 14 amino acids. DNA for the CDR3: TGTGCCAGCAGCCCTGTTTTCGCTAACTATGGCTACACCTTC. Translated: CASSPVFANYGYTF.

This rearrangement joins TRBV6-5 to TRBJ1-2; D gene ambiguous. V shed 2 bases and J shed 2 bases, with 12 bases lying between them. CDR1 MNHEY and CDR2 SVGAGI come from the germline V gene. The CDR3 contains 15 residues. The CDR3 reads CASSYRQDANYGYTF. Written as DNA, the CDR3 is TGTGCCAGCAGTTACAGGCAGGATGCGAACTATGGCTACACCTTC.

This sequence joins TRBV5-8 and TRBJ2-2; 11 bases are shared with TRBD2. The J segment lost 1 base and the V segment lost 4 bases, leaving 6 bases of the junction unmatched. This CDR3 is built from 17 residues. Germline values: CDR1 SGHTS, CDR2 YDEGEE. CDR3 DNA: TGTGCCAGCAGCGGACAGGGGACTAGCGGGAACACCGGGGAGCTGTTTTTT. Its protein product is CASSGQGTSGNTGELFF.

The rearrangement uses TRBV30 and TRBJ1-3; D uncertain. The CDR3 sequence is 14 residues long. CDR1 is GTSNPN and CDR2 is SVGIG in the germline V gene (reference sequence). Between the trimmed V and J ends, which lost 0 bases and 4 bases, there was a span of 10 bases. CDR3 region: CAWSVAVAGNTIYF. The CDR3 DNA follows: TGTGCCTGGAGTGTAGCGGTAGCCGGAAACACCATATATTTT.

This chain's CDR3 is CASSAKSWGTGKYNEQFF. CDR3 in DNA: TGCGCCAGCAGTGCTAAGAGTTGGGGGACAGGGAAGTACAATGAGCAGTTCTTC. This chain links TRBV10-1 with TRBJ2-1; TRBD1 agrees at 9 bases. The CDR3 consists of 18 residues. V was clipped by 4 bases and J by 4 bases; unmatched bases: 14. Germline values: CDR1 WNHNN, CDR2 SYGVQD (reference sequence).

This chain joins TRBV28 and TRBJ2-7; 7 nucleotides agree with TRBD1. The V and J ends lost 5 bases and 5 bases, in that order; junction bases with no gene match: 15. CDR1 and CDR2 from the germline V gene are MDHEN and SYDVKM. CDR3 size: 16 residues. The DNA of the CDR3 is TGTGCCAGCAGTCTTACAGGGGTCAACGCCCGAAACGAGCAGTACTTC. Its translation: CASSLTGVNARNEQYF.

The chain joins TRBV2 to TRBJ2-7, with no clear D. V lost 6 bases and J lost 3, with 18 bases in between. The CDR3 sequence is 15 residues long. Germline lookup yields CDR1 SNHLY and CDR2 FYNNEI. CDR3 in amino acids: CASSLGQDPRYEQYF. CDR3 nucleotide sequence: TGTGCCAGCAGCCTTGGGCAGGACCCACGCTACGAGCAGTACTTC. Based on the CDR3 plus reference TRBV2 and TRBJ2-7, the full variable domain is EPEVTQTPSHQVTQMGQEVILRCVPISNHLYFYWYRQILGQKVEFLVSFYNNEISEKSEIFDDQFSVERPDGSNFTLKIRSTKLEDSAMYFCASSLGQDPRYEQYFGPGTRLTVT.

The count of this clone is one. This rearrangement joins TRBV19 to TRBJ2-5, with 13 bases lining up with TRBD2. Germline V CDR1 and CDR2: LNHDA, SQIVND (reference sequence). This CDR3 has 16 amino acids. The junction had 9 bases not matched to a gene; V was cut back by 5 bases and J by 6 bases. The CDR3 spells CASSPGLAGVMKTQYF. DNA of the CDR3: TGTGCCAGTAGTCCCGGACTAGCGGGAGTGATGAAGACCCAGTACTTC.

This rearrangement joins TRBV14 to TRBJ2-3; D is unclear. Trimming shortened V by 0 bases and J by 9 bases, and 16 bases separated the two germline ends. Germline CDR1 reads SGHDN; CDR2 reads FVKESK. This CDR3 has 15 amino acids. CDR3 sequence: CASSQDLVAVGTQYF. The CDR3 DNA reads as TGTGCCAGCAGCCAAGATCTTGTGGCGGTGGGGACGCAGTATTTT.